This T cell receptor (beta chain) was identified during a study of shared clonotypes between healthy human individuals (TCRdb year 2020). As for the study more broadly: The cohort comprised two women and a few men aged 18 to 49 years. To increase sequencing depth and limit assay-specific biases, TCR repertoire library preparation and sequencing were carried out by different laboratories using diverse techniques. Blood TCR repertoires of about 5 healthy adults were deeply sequenced to estimate repertoire size and the extent of clonotype sharing between individuals. For each donor, CD4 naive and CD4 memory were each run on three plates, CD8 naive on two plates, and CD8 memory on one plate. Leukapheresis yielded between about 0.94 and 9 billion PBMCs per donor.

With regard to this clone: The antigen it recognizes is unknown. No base-level quality is on record; no much larger clone is a single base apart.

On the study overall, not on this receptor specifically: Even with the large sequencing depth, rarefaction of the sorted-subset datasets indicated that sequencing was incomplete. Sampling was limited to blood, and TCR repertoires in tissue likely differ from TCR repertoires in blood. Estimated clonotype richness was generally larger for naive than for memory subsets. Pairwise subsampling led to the expectation that sequencing depth would affect the degree of clonotype sharing among donors. Higher generation probabilities were observed for clonotypes shared by all four sorted-subset donors than for non-shared clonotypes. Because the study included only a small number of donors, the genetic and exposure-history diversity represented was limited. When several donors were compared, the shared fraction of clonotypes was about 5% for naive CD4, more than 3% for naive CD8, 2% to 2.5% for memory CD4, and roughly 0.4% for memory CD8.

The donors were healthy, HIV-negative adults with no recently reported acute infections or vaccinations. Every donor was a Caucasian adult living in Nashville, Tennessee, USA. CD4+ T cells were enriched by magnetic negative selection; naive cells were then positively selected on CD45RA, and the negative fraction formed the memory subset. After blood collection by leukapheresis, PBMCs were isolated using Ficoll-Histopaque density gradient centrifugation and then cryopreserved in the vapor phase of liquid nitrogen. Purity and quantity of every magnetically sorted T cell population were checked by analytical flow cytometry. Genomic DNA was isolated from every sorted fraction and measured by UV absorbance on a Nanodrop 2000c. TCR CDR3 regions were amplified from genomic DNA by multiplex PCR using the deep immunoSEQ assay. Genomic DNA extracted from each cell subset was distributed evenly over all wells of several immunoSEQ 96-well plates, and each plate served as one replicate. For sorted subsets, around 200 ng genomic DNA, equal to 30,000 or so T cell genomes, was loaded into each replicate PCR. Purified libraries were measured with a Qubit 3.0 fluorometer, size-checked on a Bioanalyzer 2100, and measured again with the KAPA Library Quantification kit. Each immunoSEQ 96-well plate was sequenced on its own single-read 150-cycle Illumina NextSeq 550 flow cell. The published analysis was carried out like this. The immunoSEQ output contained only junctional sequences without quality scores, so filtering could not match that applied to full-length reads. To assign V/J genes and CDR3, sequences were annotated using PyIR, a Python wrapper for IgBLAST v1.9, with IMGT germline references. Reads were removed for weak V/J assignments (E-value above 1e-6), missing CDR3, stop codons, out-of-frame junctions, or ambiguous translated residues. A V3J clonotype was defined by an identical inferred V gene, J gene, and CDR3 amino acid sequence. Percentage overlap between repertoires was computed as shared unique clonotypes divided by the size of the smaller repertoire. Three approaches were used to assess repertoire richness: RTK rarefaction, the Chao1 estimator, and Recon v2.1 estimates of unobserved clonotypes. Generation probabilities were computed with OLGA for all TCRbeta clonotypes obtained by the gDNA method from four donors. TCRdb obtained this table from immuneACCESS and retained in-frame rearrangements with V and J assigned. These tables miss some clones; where compared with another copy, unresolved V genes account for less than half of the shortfall, and the remainder is unexplained. That table furnishes V, J and clone size, whereas the DNA furnished D and trimming. The sample profile shows around 2.5 million clones; under 95% of them were found once. The top ten hold 0.36% of the sample.

V has 5 bases trimmed and J has 4 bases trimmed; junction bases matching no gene number 8. In the germline V gene, CDR1 corresponds to SGHAT and CDR2 to FQNNGV. The CDR3 numbers 15 residues from cysteine through phenylalanine. Of the read, only the CDR3 DNA is kept; its 45 bases are in frame from base 1. The TCR originated in a man aged 18 to 29 in good health. Some clones in this sample may be carry-over from other donors' samples. Sequencing input: naive CD4+ T cells from PBMCs. According to the study, the label for this sample's cell subset or site signals: CD45RA+ positively selected. This chain joins TRBV11-2 to TRBJ2-3; 8 central nucleotides agree with TRBD2. The DNA is as follows: TGTGCCAGCAGCCTTAGCGGGGTGTCGGCAGATACGCAGTATTTT. Translated, this is CASSLSGVSADTQYF.